The clone carrying this TCR beta chain has a handful of counts. These data come from a study of graft-versus-host responses after intestinal transplantation. For the study at large: All recipients got anti-thymocyte globulin induction, then tacrolimus and steroids for about three years.

Assay used: immunoSEQ multiplex PCR; TCRdb lists only in-frame clones, some missing. This sample has some 13,000 clones, with around a third found just once. The V gene lost 2 bases and the J gene lost 2 bases, with 6 bases spanning the gap. The CDR3 sequence is 13 residues long. The V gene's germline CDR1 is SEHNR and CDR2 FQNEAQ (reference sequence). This clonotype was obtained from a human patient who received an intestinal transplant. The sample was alloreactive CD4+ T cells from a mixed lymphocyte reaction culture, taken before intestinal transplant. Described subset: CFSE-low proliferating T cells sorted from approximately 6-day pre-transplant mixed lymphocyte reaction (GvH or HvG direction). The V gene is TRBV7-9, the J gene TRBJ1-1; D ambiguous. CDR3 region: CASSLKSNTEAFF. The CDR3 region has the DNA TGTGCCAGCAGCTTAAAATCCAACACTGAAGCTTTCTTT.